The 15 T cell receptor beta chains below all came from one sample that was sequenced in a study of shared clonotypes between healthy human individuals. Sequencing used immunoSEQ multiplex PCR; TCRdb keeps in-frame clones, though not all of them. The sample records about 1.1 million clones, 70% to 80% being singletons. Material for sequencing was memory CD4+ T cells from PBMCs. The subset here: CD45RA-negative fraction. The origin of the receptors is a man younger than 35 in good health. Some clones in this sample may be carry-over from other donors' samples.

This clone was observed at least ten times. This sequence joins TRBV10-1 and TRBJ2-7; 7 bases are a match to TRBD1. This CDR3 has 15 residues. The V segment lost 1 base and the J segment 5 bases; nucleotides outside the gene matches: 8. In germline, CDR1 is WNHNN, CDR2 SYGVQD (reference sequence). CDR3 nucleotides: TGCGCCAGCAGTGAGTGGAAACAGGGGAGCGACGAGCAGTACTTC. Encoded protein: CASSEWKQGSDEQYF.

This chain links TRBV7-3 with TRBJ2-5; 7 positions agree with TRBD1. This CDR3 contains 15 residues. Unmatched junction bases numbered 8, after V lost 5 bases and J lost 2 bases. Per germline, CDR1 SGHTA and CDR2 FQGTGA. CDR3 sequence: CASSATPGQQETQYF. The CDR3 DNA reads as TGTGCCAGCAGCGCGACACCGGGACAGCAAGAGACCCAGTACTTC.

The rearrangement joins TRBV5-1 to TRBJ2-7; TRBD1 matches 7 bases. The CDR3 covers 11 residues. The V gene end was trimmed by 1 base and the J gene end by 12 bases; junction bases not matched to a gene: 4. CDR1 is SGHRS, CDR2 YFSETQ, per germline. CDR3 in DNA: TGCGCCAGCAGCTTGACGCACAGGGGGTACTTC. As protein: CASSLTHRGYF.

This clone came up many times. V usage is TRBV6-6 and J usage is TRBJ2-5; D is unresolved. Germline CDR1 and CDR2: MNHNY and SVGAGI (reference sequence). Trimming left V 5 bases short and J 5 bases short, with 21 bases between. CDR3 size: 16 residues. CDR3 loop: CASSKPPHIPPETQYF. In DNA, the CDR3 is TGTGCCAGCAGTAAGCCACCTCATATCCCCCCGGAGACCCAGTACTTC.

The gene calls are TRBV7-9 and TRBJ1-5; D gene ambiguous. The ends were cut back, 0 bases at V and 9 bases at J, with 9 bases in the middle. The CDR3 loop spans 13 amino acids. Germline V gives CDR1 SEHNR, CDR2 FQNEAQ (reference sequence). The CDR3 loop is CASSLAPWLPQHF. CDR3 nucleotides: TGTGCCAGCAGCTTAGCGCCTTGGTTGCCCCAGCATTTT. Complete variable domain (other parts from reference TRBV7-9 and TRBJ1-5): DTGVSQNPRHKITKRGQNVTFRCDPISEHNRLYWYRQTLGQGPEFLTYFQNEAQLEKSRLLSDRFSAERPKGSFSTLEIQRTEQGDSAMYLCASSLAPWLPQHFGDGTRLSIL.

The V call is TRBV10-3, the J call TRBJ2-3; a weak D match, TRBD2 (5 bases). Germline values: CDR1 ENHRY, CDR2 SYGVKD. The CDR3 covers 13 residues. The V gene lost 7 bases and the J gene lost 2 bases, with 10 bases spanning the gap. CDR3 protein: CAINRGPTDTQYF. For the CDR3, the DNA is TGTGCCATCAATCGGGGTCCCACAGATACGCAGTATTTT.

The chain links TRBV7-9 to TRBJ2-7; TRBD2 aligns across 8 bases. The trim removed 1 base at V and 7 bases at J, leaving 9 bases unmatched. The CDR3 extends over 15 amino acids. Germline loops: CDR1 SEHNR, CDR2 FQNEAQ (reference sequence). CDR3 amino acids: CASSLGAGGTGEQYF. The CDR3 DNA is TGTGCCAGCAGCTTAGGTGCGGGAGGCACAGGGGAGCAGTACTTC.

V and J are TRBV9 and TRBJ2-7, with D perhaps matching TRBD1 (6 bases). Trimming stripped 3 bases from V and 2 bases from J, with 9 bases between. Germline CDR1 and CDR2: SGDLS and YYNGEE. The CDR3 sequence is 13 residues long. The CDR3 sequence: CASSARGTYEQYF. CDR3 coding DNA: TGTGCCAGCAGCGCCAGGGGTACCTACGAGCAGTACTTC.

V and J are TRBV10-1 and TRBJ2-7; D not resolved. V shed 8 bases and J shed 0 bases, with 11 bases lying between them. This CDR3 comprises 13 residues. From germline, CDR1 is WNHNN and CDR2 SYGVQD (reference sequence). The CDR3 DNA sequence: TGCGCCAGCTCAGAAATGAGCTCCTACGAGCAGTACTTC. Its protein is CASSEMSSYEQYF.

The V gene is TRBV28, the J gene TRBJ2-7; 9 bases are shared with TRBD1. Germline assignment: CDR1 MDHEN and CDR2 SYDVKM. This CDR3 has 17 amino acids. The junction had 16 bases not matched to a gene; V was cut back by 6 bases and J by 4 bases. The CDR3 sequence is CASRDTGGAGLLYEQYF. DNA of the CDR3: TGTGCCAGCAGAGATACAGGGGGCGCGGGGTTGTTGTACGAGCAGTACTTC. The full variable domain, with the rest looked up from reference TRBV28 and TRBJ2-7, is DVKVTQSSRYLVKRTGEKVFLECVQDMDHENMFWYRQDPGLGLRLIYFSYDVKMKEKGDIPEGYSVSREKKERFSLILESASTNQTSMYLCASRDTGGAGLLYEQYFGPGTRLTVT.

This chain connects TRBV27 to TRBJ1-1, with D unresolved. Looked up from germline, CDR1 is MNHEY and CDR2 is SMNVEV (reference sequence). CDR3 size: 13 residues. V was pared by 7 bases and J by 4 bases, with 13 bases between. CDR3 protein: CASKMGWGTEAFF. The CDR3 DNA reads as TGTGCCAGCAAAATGGGATGGGGCACTGAAGCTTTCTTT.

The chain recombines TRBV6-1 with TRBJ1-1; maybe TRBD1 (5 bases). CDR3 size: 14 residues. V dropped 6 bases and J dropped 0 bases, with 11 bases sitting between them. CDR1 is MNHNS, CDR2 SASEGT, per germline. CDR3 sequence reads: CASRPGRMNTEAFF. DNA of the CDR3: TGTGCCAGCAGACCGGGACGGATGAACACTGAAGCTTTCTTT.

The chain carries TRBV7-8 and TRBJ2-2, with 9 bases identical to TRBD1. This CDR3 has 16 amino acids. J gave up 5 bases and V 6 bases, and 10 bases lay outside the gene matches. CDR1 SGHVS and CDR2 FQNEAQ come from the germline V gene. CDR3 sequence: CASRGNRDRVTGELFF. The CDR3 nucleotides are TGTGCCAGCAGGGGGAACCGGGACAGGGTGACCGGGGAGCTGTTTTTT.

J is TRBJ2-1 and V is TRBV6-1; 9 bases align to TRBD2. CDR1 is MNHNS and CDR2 is SASEGT in the germline V gene. The CDR3 has 17 residues. Trimming at V came to 2 bases and at J to 7 bases, leaving 12 bases not matched to a gene. The CDR3 is CASSEYLLAGFMNEQFF. CDR3 nucleotide sequence: TGTGCCAGCAGTGAATACCTCCTAGCGGGATTTATGAATGAGCAGTTCTTC.

This chain's CDR3 is CARLTSGRSHNEQFF. The CDR3 region has the DNA TGCGCCAGGCTTACTAGCGGGAGGTCCCACAATGAGCAGTTCTTC. J is TRBJ2-1 and V is TRBV10-1; TRBD2 agrees at 12 bases. After removal of 9 bases from V and 5 bases from J, the junction contained 8 bases not matched to a gene. Germline CDR1 reads WNHNN; CDR2 reads SYGVQD (reference sequence). The CDR3 runs to 15 residues.